Given below is one TCR beta chain in context. Its target is not known. This specimen comes from a study of shared clonotypes between healthy human individuals. The CDR3 consists of 14 residues. V was cut by 5 bases and J by 1 base, with 10 bases left in between. CDR1 and CDR2 from the germline V gene are LNHDA and SQIVND (reference sequence). Study-wide results and limits: Naive subsets generally exceeded memory subsets in estimated richness.

Clones were read by immunoSEQ multiplex PCR, and TCRdb kept only the in-frame ones, dropping some. Of approximately 120,000 clones listed, 68% were seen once; the top ten hold over 20%. The receptor was derived from a woman aged 25-40 years in good health. The source material was memory CD8+ T cells sorted from blood. Documented subset: CD45RO+ cells pooled with CCR7-negative TemRA cells. The chain recombines TRBV19 with TRBJ2-3; D unresolved. The CDR3 DNA follows: TGTGCCAGTAGTGGCTCCGTGGGCACAGATACGCAGTATTTT. Amino acids: CASSGSVGTDTQYF.